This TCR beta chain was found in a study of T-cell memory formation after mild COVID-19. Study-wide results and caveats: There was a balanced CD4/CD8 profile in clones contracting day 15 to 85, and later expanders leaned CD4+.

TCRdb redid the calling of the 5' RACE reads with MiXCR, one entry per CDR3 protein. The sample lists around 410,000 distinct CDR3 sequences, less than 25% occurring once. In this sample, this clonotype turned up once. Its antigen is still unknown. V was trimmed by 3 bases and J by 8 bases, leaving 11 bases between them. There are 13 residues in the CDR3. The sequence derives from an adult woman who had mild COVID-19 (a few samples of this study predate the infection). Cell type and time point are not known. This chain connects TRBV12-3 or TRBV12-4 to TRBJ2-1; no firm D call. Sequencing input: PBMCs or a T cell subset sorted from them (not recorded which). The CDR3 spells CASSFEDRDEQFF. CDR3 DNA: TGTGCCAGCAGTTTCGAAGATCGTGATGAGCAGTTCTTC.